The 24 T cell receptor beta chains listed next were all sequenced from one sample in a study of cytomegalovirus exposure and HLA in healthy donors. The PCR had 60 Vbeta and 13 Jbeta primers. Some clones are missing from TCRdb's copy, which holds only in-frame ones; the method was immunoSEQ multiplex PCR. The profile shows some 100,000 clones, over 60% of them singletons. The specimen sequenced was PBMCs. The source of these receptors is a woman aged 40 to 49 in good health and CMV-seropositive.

Written as DNA, the CDR3 is TGTGCCAGCAGCTTCCTAGCGGGAAGCACCGGGGAGCTGTTTTTT. The encoded protein is CASSFLAGSTGELFF. V is TRBV5-6 and J is TRBJ2-2, with 9 bases aligning to TRBD2. The CDR3 sequence is 15 residues long. Trimming removed 2 bases from V and 4 bases from J; junction bases left unmatched: 3. CDR1 is SGHDT, CDR2 YYEEEE, per germline.

The DNA for the CDR3 is TGTGCCAGCAGCCAAAACGGGGTAGCGGATGCCTACGAGCAGTACTTC. It specifies CASSQNGVADAYEQYF. V is TRBV27 and J is TRBJ2-7; D might be TRBD2 (6 bases). Trimming cost V 6 bases and J 2 bases, with 20 bases left between them. Per the germline V gene, CDR1 is MNHEY and CDR2 is SMNVEV (reference sequence). CDR3 length: 16 residues.

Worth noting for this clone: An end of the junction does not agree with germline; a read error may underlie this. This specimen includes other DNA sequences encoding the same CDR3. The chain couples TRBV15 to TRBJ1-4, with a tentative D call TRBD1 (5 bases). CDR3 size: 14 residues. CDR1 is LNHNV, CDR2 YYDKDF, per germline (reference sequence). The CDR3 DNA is TGTGCCACCAGTACTGGGCAGGGTAATGAAAAGCTGTTTTTT. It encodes CATSTGQGNEKLFF.

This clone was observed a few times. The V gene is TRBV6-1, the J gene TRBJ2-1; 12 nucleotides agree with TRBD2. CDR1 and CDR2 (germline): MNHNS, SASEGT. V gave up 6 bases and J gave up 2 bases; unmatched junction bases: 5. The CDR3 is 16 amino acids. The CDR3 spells CASRELAGGPYNEQFF. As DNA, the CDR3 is TGTGCCAGCAGGGAACTAGCGGGAGGACCCTACAATGAGCAGTTCTTC.

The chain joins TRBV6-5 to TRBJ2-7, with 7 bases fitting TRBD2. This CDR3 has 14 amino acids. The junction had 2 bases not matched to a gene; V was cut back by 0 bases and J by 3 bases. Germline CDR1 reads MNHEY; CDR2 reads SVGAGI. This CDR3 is CASSYSTGGYEQYF. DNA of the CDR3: TGTGCCAGCAGTTACTCGACGGGGGGCTACGAGCAGTACTTC.

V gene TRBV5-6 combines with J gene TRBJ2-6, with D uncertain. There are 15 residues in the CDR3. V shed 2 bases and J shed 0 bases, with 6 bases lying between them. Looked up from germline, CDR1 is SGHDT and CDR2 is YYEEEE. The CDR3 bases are TGTGCCAGCAGCTTAGGAGTCTCTGGGGCCAACGTCCTGACTTTC. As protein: CASSLGVSGANVLTF.

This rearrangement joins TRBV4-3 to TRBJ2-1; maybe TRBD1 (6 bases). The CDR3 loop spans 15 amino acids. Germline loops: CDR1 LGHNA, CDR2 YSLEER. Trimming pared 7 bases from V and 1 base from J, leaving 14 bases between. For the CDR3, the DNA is TGCGCCAGCACAGTGGACAGCTCGTCCTACAATGAGCAGTTCTTC. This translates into CASTVDSSSYNEQFF.

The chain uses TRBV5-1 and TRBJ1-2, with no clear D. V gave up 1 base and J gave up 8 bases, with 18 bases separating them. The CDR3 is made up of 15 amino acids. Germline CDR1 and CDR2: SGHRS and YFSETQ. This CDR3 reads CASSLQLNARGGYTF. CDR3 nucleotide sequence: TGCGCCAGCAGCTTGCAGCTGAACGCCCGAGGGGGCTACACCTTC.

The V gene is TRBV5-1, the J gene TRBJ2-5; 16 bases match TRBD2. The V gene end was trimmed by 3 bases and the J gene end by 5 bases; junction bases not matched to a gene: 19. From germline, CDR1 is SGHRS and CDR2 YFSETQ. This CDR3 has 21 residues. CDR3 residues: CASSSSWGLAGGPGVMETQYF. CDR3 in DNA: TGCGCCAGCAGCTCCTCCTGGGGACTAGCGGGAGGGCCGGGGGTGATGGAGACCCAGTACTTC. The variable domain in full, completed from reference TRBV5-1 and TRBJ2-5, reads KAGVTQTPRYLIKTRGQQVTLSCSPISGHRSVSWYQQTPGQGLQFLFEYFSETQRNKGNFPGRFSGRQFSNSRSEMNVSTLELGDSALYLCASSSSWGLAGGPGVMETQYFGPGTRLLVL.

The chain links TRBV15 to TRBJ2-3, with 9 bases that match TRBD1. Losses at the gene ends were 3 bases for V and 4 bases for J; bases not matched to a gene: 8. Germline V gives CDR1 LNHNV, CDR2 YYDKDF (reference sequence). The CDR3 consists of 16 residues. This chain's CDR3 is CATSREIQGAADTQYF. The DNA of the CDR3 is TGTGCCACCAGCAGGGAGATACAGGGGGCCGCAGATACGCAGTATTTT.

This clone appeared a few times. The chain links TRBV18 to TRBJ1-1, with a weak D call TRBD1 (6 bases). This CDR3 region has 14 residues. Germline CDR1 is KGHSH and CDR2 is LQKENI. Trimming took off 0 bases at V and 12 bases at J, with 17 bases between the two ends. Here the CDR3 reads CASSPPADLGGTFF. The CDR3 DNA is TGTGCCAGCTCACCACCTGCGGACCTAGGGGGAACTTTCTTT.

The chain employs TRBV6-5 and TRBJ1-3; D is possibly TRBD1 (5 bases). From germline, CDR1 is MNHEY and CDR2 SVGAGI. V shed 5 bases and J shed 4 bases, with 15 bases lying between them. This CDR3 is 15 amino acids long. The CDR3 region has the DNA TGTGCCAGCAGTCCCTTGCCGGGGGTAGGAAACACCATATATTTT. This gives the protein CASSPLPGVGNTIYF.

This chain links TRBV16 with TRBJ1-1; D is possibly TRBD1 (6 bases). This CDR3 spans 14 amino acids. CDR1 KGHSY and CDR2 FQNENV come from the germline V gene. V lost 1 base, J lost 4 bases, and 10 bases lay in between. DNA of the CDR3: TGTGCCAGCAGCCAATTCGGGGGGCCCACTGAAGCTTTCTTT. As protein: CASSQFGGPTEAFF.

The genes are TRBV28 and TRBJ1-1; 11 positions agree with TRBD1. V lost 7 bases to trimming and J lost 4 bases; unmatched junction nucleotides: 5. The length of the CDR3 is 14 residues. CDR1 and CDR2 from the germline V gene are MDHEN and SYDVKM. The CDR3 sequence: CASTRDRGGTEAFF. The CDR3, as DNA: TGTGCCAGCACCCGGGACAGGGGGGGCACTGAAGCTTTCTTT.

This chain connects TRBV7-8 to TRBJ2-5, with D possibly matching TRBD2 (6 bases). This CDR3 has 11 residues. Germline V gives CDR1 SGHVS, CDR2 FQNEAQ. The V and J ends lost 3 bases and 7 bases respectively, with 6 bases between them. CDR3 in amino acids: CASSLGGTQYF. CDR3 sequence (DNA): TGTGCCAGCAGCTTGGGGGGGACCCAGTACTTC.

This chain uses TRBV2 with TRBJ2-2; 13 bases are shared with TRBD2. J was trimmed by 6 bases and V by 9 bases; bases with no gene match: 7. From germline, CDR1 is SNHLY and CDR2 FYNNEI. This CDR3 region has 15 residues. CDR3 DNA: TGTGCCAGTCAGCAACTAGCGGGAGGGCCCGGGGAGCTGTTTTTT. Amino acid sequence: CASQQLAGGPGELFF.

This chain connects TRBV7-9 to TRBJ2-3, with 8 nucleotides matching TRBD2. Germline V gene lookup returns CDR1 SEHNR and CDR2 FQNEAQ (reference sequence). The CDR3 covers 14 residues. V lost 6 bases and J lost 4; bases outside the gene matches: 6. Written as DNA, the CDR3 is TGTGCCAGCAGTTCCAGCGGGAGTGCAGATACGCAGTATTTT. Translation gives CASSSSGSADTQYF. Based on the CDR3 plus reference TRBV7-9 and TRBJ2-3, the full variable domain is DTGVSQNPRHKITKRGQNVTFRCDPISEHNRLYWYRQTLGQGPEFLTYFQNEAQLEKSRLLSDRFSAERPKGSFSTLEIQRTEQGDSAMYLCASSSSGSADTQYFGPGTRLTVL.

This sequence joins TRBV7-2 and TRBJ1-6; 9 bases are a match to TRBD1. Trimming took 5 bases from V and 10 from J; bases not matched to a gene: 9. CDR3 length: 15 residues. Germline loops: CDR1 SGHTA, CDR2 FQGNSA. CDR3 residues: CASSPGTGSYSPLHF. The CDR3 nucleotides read TGTGCCAGCAGCCCCGGGACAGGGAGCTACTCACCCCTCCACTTT.

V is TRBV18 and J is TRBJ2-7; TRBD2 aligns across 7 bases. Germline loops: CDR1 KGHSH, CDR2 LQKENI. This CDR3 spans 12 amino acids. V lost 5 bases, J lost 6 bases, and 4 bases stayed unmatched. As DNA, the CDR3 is TGTGCCAGCTCAGCCCCGGGGGGCGAGCAGTACTTC. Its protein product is CASSAPGGEQYF.

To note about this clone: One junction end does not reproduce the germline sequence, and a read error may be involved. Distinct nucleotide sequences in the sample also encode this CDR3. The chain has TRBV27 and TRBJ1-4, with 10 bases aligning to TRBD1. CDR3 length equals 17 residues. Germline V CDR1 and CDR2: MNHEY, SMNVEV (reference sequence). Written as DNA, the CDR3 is TGTGCCAGCAGTCAGACAGGGGGCGGGCACACTAATGAAAAATTGTTTTTT. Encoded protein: CASSQTGGGHTNEKLFF.

The CDR3 bases are TGTGCCAGCAGTGTTTTAGGGACAGGGATGGCTTTCTTT. Amino acid sequence: CASSVLGTGMAFF. The chain recombines TRBV2 with TRBJ1-1, with 9 bases matching TRBD1. The CDR3 is 13 residues long. V was pared by 4 bases and J by 11 bases, with 8 bases of the junction left unmatched. Germline assignment: CDR1 SNHLY and CDR2 FYNNEI. Variable domain in full (rest from reference TRBV2 and TRBJ1-1): EPEVTQTPSHQVTQMGQEVILRCVPISNHLYFYWYRQILGQKVEFLVSFYNNEISEKSEIFDDQFSVERPDGSNFTLKIRSTKLEDSAMYFCASSVLGTGMAFFGQGTRLTVV.

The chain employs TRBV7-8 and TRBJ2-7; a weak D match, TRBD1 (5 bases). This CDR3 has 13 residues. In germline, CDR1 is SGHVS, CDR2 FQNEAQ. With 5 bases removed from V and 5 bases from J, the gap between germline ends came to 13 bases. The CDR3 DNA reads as TGTGCCAGCAGCCCCCAGGGAAGCCACGAGCAGTACTTC. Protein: CASSPQGSHEQYF. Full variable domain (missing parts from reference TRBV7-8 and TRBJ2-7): GAGVSQSPRYKVAKRGQDVALRCDPISGHVSLFWYQQALGQGPEFLTYFQNEAQLDKSGLPSDRFFAERPEGSVSTLKIQRTQQEDSAVYLCASSPQGSHEQYFGPGTRLTVT.

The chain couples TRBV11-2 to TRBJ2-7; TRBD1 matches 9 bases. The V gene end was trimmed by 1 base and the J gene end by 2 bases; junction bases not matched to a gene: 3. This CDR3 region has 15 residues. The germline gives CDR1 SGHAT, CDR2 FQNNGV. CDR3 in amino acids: CASSLVQGATYEQYF. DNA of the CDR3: TGTGCCAGCAGCTTAGTACAGGGGGCCACCTACGAGCAGTACTTC. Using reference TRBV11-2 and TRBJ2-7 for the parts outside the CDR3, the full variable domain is EAGVAQSPRYKIIEKRQSVAFWCNPISGHATLYWYQQILGQGPKLLIQFQNNGVVDDSQLPKDRFSAERLKGVDSTLKIQPAKLEDSAVYLCASSLVQGATYEQYFGPGTRLTVT.

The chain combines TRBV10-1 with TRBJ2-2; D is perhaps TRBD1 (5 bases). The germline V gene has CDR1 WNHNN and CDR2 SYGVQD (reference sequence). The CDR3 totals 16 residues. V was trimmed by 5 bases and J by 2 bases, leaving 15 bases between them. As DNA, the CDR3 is TGCGCCAGCAGTCGAAGTTCAGGGCAAAACACCGGGGAGCTGTTTTTT. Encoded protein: CASSRSSGQNTGELFF.